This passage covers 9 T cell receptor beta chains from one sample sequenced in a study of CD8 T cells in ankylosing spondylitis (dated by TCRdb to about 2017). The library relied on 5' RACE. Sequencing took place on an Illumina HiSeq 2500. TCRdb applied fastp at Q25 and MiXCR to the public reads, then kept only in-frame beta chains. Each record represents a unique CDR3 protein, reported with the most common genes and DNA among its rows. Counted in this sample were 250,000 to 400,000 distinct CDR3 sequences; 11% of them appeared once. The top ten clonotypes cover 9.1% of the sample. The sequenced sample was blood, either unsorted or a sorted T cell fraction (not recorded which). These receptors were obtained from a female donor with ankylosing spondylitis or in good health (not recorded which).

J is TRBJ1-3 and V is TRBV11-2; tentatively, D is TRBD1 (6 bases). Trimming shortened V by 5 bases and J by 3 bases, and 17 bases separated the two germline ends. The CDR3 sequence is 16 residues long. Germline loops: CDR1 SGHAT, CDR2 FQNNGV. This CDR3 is CASSPRAGDYGNTIYF. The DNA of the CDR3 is TGTGCCAGCAGCCCCCGAGCAGGGGATTATGGAAACACCATATATTTT. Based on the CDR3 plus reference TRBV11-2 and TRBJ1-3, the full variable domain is EAGVAQSPRYKIIEKRQSVAFWCNPISGHATLYWYQQILGQGPKLLIQFQNNGVVDDSQLPKDRFSAERLKGVDSTLKIQPAKLEDSAVYLCASSPRAGDYGNTIYFGEGSWLTVV.

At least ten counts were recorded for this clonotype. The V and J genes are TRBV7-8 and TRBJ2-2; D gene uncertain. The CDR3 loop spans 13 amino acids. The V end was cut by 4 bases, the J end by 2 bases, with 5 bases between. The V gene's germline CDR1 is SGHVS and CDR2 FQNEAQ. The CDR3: CASSWSNTGELFF. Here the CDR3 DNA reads TGTGCCAGCAGCTGGAGTAACACCGGGGAGCTGTTTTTT. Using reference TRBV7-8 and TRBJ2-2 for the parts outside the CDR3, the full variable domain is GAGVSQSPRYKVAKRGQDVALRCDPISGHVSLFWYQQALGQGPEFLTYFQNEAQLDKSGLPSDRFFAERPEGSVSTLKIQRTQQEDSAVYLCASSWSNTGELFFGEGSRLTVL.

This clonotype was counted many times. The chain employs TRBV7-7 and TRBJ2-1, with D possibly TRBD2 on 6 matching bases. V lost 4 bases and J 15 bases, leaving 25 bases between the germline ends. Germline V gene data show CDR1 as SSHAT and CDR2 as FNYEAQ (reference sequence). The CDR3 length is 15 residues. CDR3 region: CASSSPDLGAGQLFF. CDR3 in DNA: TGTGCCAGCAGCTCCCCGGATTTGGGAGCGGGTCAACTGTTCTTC.

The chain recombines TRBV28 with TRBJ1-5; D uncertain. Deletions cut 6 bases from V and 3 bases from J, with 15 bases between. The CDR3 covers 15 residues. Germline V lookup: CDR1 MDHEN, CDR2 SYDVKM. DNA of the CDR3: TGTGCCAGCAGCCAGCAGATAGGATTCAATCAGCCCCAGCATTTT. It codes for CASSQQIGFNQPQHF. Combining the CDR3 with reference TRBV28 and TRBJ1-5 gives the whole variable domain DVKVTQSSRYLVKRTGEKVFLECVQDMDHENMFWYRQDPGLGLRLIYFSYDVKMKEKGDIPEGYSVSREKKERFSLILESASTNQTSMYLCASSQQIGFNQPQHFGDGTRLSIL.

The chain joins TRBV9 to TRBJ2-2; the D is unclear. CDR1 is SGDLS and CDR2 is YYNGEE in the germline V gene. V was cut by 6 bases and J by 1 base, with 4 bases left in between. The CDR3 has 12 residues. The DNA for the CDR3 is TGTGCCAGCATGCAGAACACCGGGGAGCTGTTTTTT. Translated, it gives CASMQNTGELFF.

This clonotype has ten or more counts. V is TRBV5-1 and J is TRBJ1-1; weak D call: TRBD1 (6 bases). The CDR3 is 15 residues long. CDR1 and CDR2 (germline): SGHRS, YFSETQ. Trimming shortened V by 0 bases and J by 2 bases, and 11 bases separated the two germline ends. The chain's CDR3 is CASSLAVGGNTEAFF. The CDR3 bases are TGCGCCAGCAGCTTGGCCGTTGGGGGCAACACTGAAGCTTTCTTT.

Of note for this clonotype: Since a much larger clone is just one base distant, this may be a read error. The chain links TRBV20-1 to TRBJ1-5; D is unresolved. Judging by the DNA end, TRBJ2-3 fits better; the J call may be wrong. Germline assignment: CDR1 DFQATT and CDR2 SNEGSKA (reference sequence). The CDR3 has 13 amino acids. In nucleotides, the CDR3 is TGCAGTGCTAAGGCTCCAGCCGATCAGCCCCAGTATTTT. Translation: CSAKAPADQPQYF.

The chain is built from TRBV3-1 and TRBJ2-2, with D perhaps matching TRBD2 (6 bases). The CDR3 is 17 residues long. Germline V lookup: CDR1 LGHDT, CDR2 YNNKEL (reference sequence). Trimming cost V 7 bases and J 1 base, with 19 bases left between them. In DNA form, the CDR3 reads TGTGCCAGCACCTCCCGGGACTCCTCAGGGAACACCGGGGAGCTGTTTTTT. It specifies CASTSRDSSGNTGELFF.

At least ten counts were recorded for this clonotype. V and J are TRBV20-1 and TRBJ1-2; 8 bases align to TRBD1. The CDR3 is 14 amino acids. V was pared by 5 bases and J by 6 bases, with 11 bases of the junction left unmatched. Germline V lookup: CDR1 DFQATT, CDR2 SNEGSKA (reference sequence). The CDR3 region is CSAAPLQGADGYTF. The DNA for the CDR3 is TGCAGTGCTGCGCCCCTCCAGGGGGCTGATGGCTACACCTTC.